This record covers a single T cell receptor beta chain. Its cognate antigen is unknown. Healthy bone marrow donors formed the donor group. This PCR relied on a set of 60 Vbeta primers and 13 Jbeta primers. Assay used: immunoSEQ multiplex PCR; TCRdb lists only in-frame clones, some missing. The repertoire holds 200,000 to 250,000 clones, around 80% seen once, with around 8% in the top ten. Germline CDR1 reads MDHEN; CDR2 reads SYDVKM. The CDR3 is made up of 14 amino acids. Trimming cost V 10 bases and J 0 bases, with 12 bases left between them. This sample was included in a study of cytomegalovirus exposure and HLA in healthy donors. Findings of the study overall: Later work showed greater clonal expansion in HLA-associated TCR beta chains than in equally common others.

Material: PBMCs. The sequence was obtained from an older woman in good health and CMV-seropositive. The chain carries TRBV28 and TRBJ2-2; no firm D call. The CDR3 reads CATKNFANTGELFF. CDR3 sequence (DNA): TGTGCCACCAAAAACTTCGCGAACACCGGGGAGCTGTTTTTT.